Below, one T cell receptor beta chain is given with its context. V shed 2 bases, J shed 4 bases, and the junction held 12 bases outside the gene matches. This CDR3 has 18 amino acids. Germline loops: CDR1 MNHEY, CDR2 SVGEGT. Sequencing used immunoSEQ multiplex PCR; TCRdb keeps in-frame clones, though not all of them. The repertoire holds some 200,000 clones, with about four fifths as singletons. These data originate in a study of blood T cell repertoires in COVID-19. The overall study: Nucleic acid was either cDNA or gDNA, and it came from T cells, B-cell-depleted T cells, or PBMCs.

This TCR was recovered from a man aged 40-55 years who had recovered from COVID-19. The chain joins TRBV6-2 or TRBV6-3 to TRBJ2-1; 9 bases align to TRBD2. Sequenced: PBMCs or T cells enriched from blood (not recorded which). CDR3 in amino acids: CASSYPTYSGSLYNEQFF. CDR3 DNA sequence: TGTGCCAGCAGTTACCCGACCTATAGCGGGAGTTTGTACAATGAGCAGTTCTTC.